This record covers a single T cell receptor beta chain. The source of the sample is a study of blood T cell repertoires in COVID-19. Study-wide context: Acute and convalescent COVID-19 samples came from the United States, Italy and Spain. T cells, B-cell-depleted T cells, or PBMCs supplied cDNA or gDNA.

Per the original data handling: How many nucleated cells were present was estimated from reference gene primer amplification. TCRdb's table, derived via immunoSEQ multiplex PCR, lists solely in-frame clones and lacks some. V and J calls and clone size are copied from that table; D and trimming were computed from the DNA. The sample carries 150,000 to 200,000 clones, around 90% recorded once. The TCR was taken from a human donor in a cohort sampled during active COVID-19. Specimen: peripheral blood.

The CDR3 here is CASSLGGLYQETQYF. The CDR3 coding sequence is TGTGCCAGCAGCTTAGGGGGACTCTACCAAGAGACCCAGTACTTC. The rearrangement uses TRBV7-8 and TRBJ2-5, with D possibly matching TRBD2 (6 bases). This CDR3 comprises 15 residues. V lost 1 base and J 0 bases, leaving 9 bases between the germline ends. Germline CDR1 is SGHVS and CDR2 is FQNEAQ.